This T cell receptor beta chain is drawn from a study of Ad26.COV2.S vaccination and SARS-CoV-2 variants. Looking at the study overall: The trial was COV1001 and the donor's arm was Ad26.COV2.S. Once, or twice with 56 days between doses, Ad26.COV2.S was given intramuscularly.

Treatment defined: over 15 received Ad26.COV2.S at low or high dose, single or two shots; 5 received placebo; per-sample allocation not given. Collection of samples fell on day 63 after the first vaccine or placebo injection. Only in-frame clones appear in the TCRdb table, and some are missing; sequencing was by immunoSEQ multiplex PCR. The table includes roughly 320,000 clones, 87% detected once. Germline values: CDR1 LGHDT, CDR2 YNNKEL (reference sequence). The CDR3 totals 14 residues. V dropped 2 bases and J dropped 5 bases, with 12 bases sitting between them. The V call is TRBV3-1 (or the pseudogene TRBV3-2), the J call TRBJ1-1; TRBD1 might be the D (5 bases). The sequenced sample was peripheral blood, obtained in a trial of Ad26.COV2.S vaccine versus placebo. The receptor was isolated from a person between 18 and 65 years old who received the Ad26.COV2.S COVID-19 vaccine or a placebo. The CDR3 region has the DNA TGTGCCAGCAGCCAACAAGAGGGACTTACTGAAGCTTTCTTT. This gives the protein CASSQQEGLTEAFF.